This T cell receptor beta chain was recorded in a study of shared clonotypes between healthy human individuals. Profiling relied on immunoSEQ multiplex PCR, and the TCRdb table lists in-frame clones only, not all of them. Of hundreds of thousands of clones detected, about 98% appear once; the ten largest clones hold 0.25% to 0.35%. In the naive CD8 group, cells lacked CD45RO and were positively selected for CCR7, so terminally differentiated effector memory CD45RA+ cells were left out. Points on this clone: Its antigen is not identified.

Germline lookup yields CDR1 SQVTM and CDR2 ANQGSEA. The V end was cut by 7 bases, the J end by 6 bases, with 16 bases between. CDR3 length equals 13 residues. Study observations and caveats: Larger richness was generally estimated for naive than memory subsets.

The source material was naive CD8+ T cells sorted from blood. This receptor was identified in a man younger than 45 in good health. The genes are TRBV29-1 and TRBJ2-1, with D perhaps TRBD2 (6 bases). CDR3 sequence reads: CSAWRAPANEQFF. CDR3 sequence (DNA): TGCAGCGCGTGGAGGGCGCCCGCCAATGAGCAGTTCTTC.